This T cell receptor beta chain was found in a study of regulatory T cells in long-lasting Graves disease. Study details: Newly diagnosed Graves' patients had under 3 months of antithyroid drugs.

CDR3-region Arm-PCR and iRepertoire HTBI primers produced the TCR beta libraries. Original processing methods: Across all samples, approximately 68 TRBV segments and 14 TRBJ segments were identified. TCRdb re-analysed the multiplex PCR reads in MiXCR, keeping a single row per CDR3 protein. These V and J calls rely on TCRdb rather than the paper's analysis. This table has about 560,000 distinct CDR3 sequences, more than 15% appearing once. Time point indicated: newly diagnosed GD, antithyroid drugs for less than 3 months. Following extraction of RNA from PBMCs, that RNA was used to make the TCR library. This clonotype was observed a few times. The sample was also reused in another study, on T cells in Graves' hyperthyroidism and ophthalmopathy. Per that study: Graves' hyperthyroidism without ophthalmopathy progression within 18 months was termed stable.

The specimen was peripheral blood mononuclear cells (PBMCs), collected at new diagnosis, from a patient treated with antithyroid drugs. The origin of this receptor is a man between 18 and 29 years old with Graves disease.

The CDR3 is CSARRDTYEQYF. In nucleotides, the CDR3 is TGCAGTGCTAGAAGGGACACCTACGAGCAGTACTTC. The chain has TRBV20-1 and TRBJ2-7, with TRBD1 as a possible D gene (6 bases). CDR1 is DFQATT, CDR2 SNEGSKA, per germline (reference sequence). This CDR3 region has 12 residues. V gave up 2 bases and J gave up 2 bases, with 7 bases separating them.